This T cell receptor (beta chain) was sequenced for a study of blood T cell repertoires in COVID-19. Study-level information: Spain, Italy and the United States supplied samples that represented acute and convalescent COVID-19. PBMCs, B-cell-depleted T cells, or T cells provided the cDNA or gDNA that made up the material.

Germline V lookup: CDR1 MDHEN, CDR2 SYDVKM. The CDR3 spans 20 residues. J was trimmed by 0 bases and V by 3 bases; bases with no gene match: 15. Only a few counts were recorded for this clone. Per the original methods: Amplification from reference gene primers served as the basis for estimated nucleated cell counts. Profiled with immunoSEQ multiplex PCR; TCRdb holds only in-frame clones, not every one. Clone size and V and J calls were adopted from that table, with D and trimming inferred from the DNA. The data contain about 82,000 clones, about 80% of them singletons. The chain is built from TRBV28 and TRBJ2-7, with TRBD1 identical over 12 bases. The sequencing sample was made of peripheral blood. This sequence originates from a woman aged 40 to 50 with active or convalescent COVID-19. The CDR3, as DNA: TGTGCCAGCAGTTTCCCCGCCGGGACAGGGGGCTTTCCAAGCTCCTACGAGCAGTACTTC. Protein sequence: CASSFPAGTGGFPSSYEQYF.